Shown below are 24 T cell receptor beta chains from a single sample sequenced in a study of cytomegalovirus exposure and HLA in healthy donors. This PCR relied on a set of 60 Vbeta primers and 13 Jbeta primers. Clones were sequenced by immunoSEQ multiplex PCR, and TCRdb holds only the in-frame ones, with some missing. The top ten hold 0.6% to 1% of the sample, which has about 110,000 clones, just over 70% seen once. Sample: PBMCs. These receptors came from a boy between 5 and 17 years old in good health and CMV-seronegative.

This clone appeared a single time. The rearrangement uses TRBV19 and TRBJ1-5; 8 nucleotides agree with TRBD1. The CDR3 loop spans 16 amino acids. Germline CDR1 is LNHDA and CDR2 is SQIVND (reference sequence). Trimming took 6 bases from V and 6 from J; bases not matched to a gene: 13. The CDR3 sequence is CASSPMDRDLIQPQHF. In nucleotides, the CDR3 is TGTGCCAGTAGCCCAATGGACAGGGATTTAATTCAGCCCCAGCATTTT.

This clone was picked up one time. The chain carries TRBV19 and TRBJ1-5, with D hard to call. Germline CDR1 LNHDA, CDR2 SQIVND (reference sequence). V was cut by 1 base and J by 5 bases, with 12 bases left in between. The CDR3 is 15 residues long. CDR3 sequence reads: CASSIGREAHQPQHF. CDR3 bases: TGTGCCAGTAGTATAGGGAGGGAGGCTCATCAGCCCCAGCATTTT.

The gene calls are TRBV30 and TRBJ1-5, with unresolved D. This CDR3 is built from 14 residues. CDR1 and CDR2 (germline): GTSNPN, SVGIG (reference sequence). The V gene lost 0 bases and the J gene lost 5 bases, with 11 bases spanning the gap. CDR3 region: CAWSVGDPYQPQHF. CDR3 DNA: TGTGCCTGGAGTGTCGGGGATCCTTATCAGCCCCAGCATTTT.

V gene TRBV11-3 combines with J gene TRBJ2-7; 13 bases agree with TRBD2. With 0 bases clipped from V and 2 bases from J, the junction kept 4 bases outside the gene matches. CDR1 is SGHNT and CDR2 is YENEEA in the germline V gene. The CDR3 is made up of 17 amino acids. CDR3 nucleotide sequence: TGTGCCAGCAGCTTAGAGGCAACTAGCGGGAGGGCCTACGAGCAGTACTTC. It specifies CASSLEATSGRAYEQYF.

The CDR3 coding sequence is TGTGCCAGCAGCTTAGTATTCCTGGGCGGGGGAACCACAGATACGCAGTATTTT. Translation: CASSLVFLGGGTTDTQYF. The rearrangement joins TRBV7-6 to TRBJ2-3; 7 bases are a match to TRBD2. The trim removed 1 base at V and 2 bases at J, leaving 12 bases unmatched. The CDR3 totals 18 residues. Germline V lookup: CDR1 SGHVS, CDR2 FNYEAQ. The full variable domain, rest sourced from reference TRBV7-6 and TRBJ2-3, is GAGVSQSPRYKVTKRGQDVALRCDPISGHVSLYWYRQALGQGPEFLTYFNYEAQQDKSGLPNDRFSAERPEGSISTLTIQRTEQRDSAMYRCASSLVFLGGGTTDTQYFGPGTRLTVL.

The chain uses TRBV6-5 and TRBJ2-7; TRBD2 aligns across 8 bases. Germline CDR1 is MNHEY and CDR2 is SVGAGI. This CDR3 has 11 amino acids. Trimming took 11 bases from V and 0 from J; bases not matched to a gene: 0. CDR3: CAAGGSYEQYF. The CDR3 DNA sequence: TGTGCCGCGGGGGGCTCCTACGAGCAGTACTTC.

This clone has a handful of counts. The rearrangement uses TRBV29-1 and TRBJ1-2; D might be TRBD1 (6 bases). Germline V gives CDR1 SQVTM, CDR2 ANQGSEA. The CDR3 sequence is 14 residues long. V lost 5 bases, J lost 4 bases, and 17 bases lay in between. The CDR3, as DNA: TGCAGCGTTTCCCAGGGGTACCTCGGCTATGGCTACACCTTC. Its translation is CSVSQGYLGYGYTF.

The V gene is TRBV6-5, the J gene TRBJ1-2; TRBD1 agrees at 8 bases. Per germline, CDR1 MNHEY and CDR2 SVGAGI. This CDR3 is built from 13 residues. J lost 8 bases, V lost 2 bases, and 4 bases had no gene match. The CDR3 DNA reads as TGTGCCAGCAGTTACGGGGCAGGGGGCGGCTACACCTTC. Amino acids: CASSYGAGGGYTF.

The table lists this clone with a few counts. The chain couples TRBV15 to TRBJ1-3; D is uncertain. V dropped 1 base and J dropped 4 bases, with 8 bases sitting between them. Germline V gives CDR1 LNHNV, CDR2 YYDKDF (reference sequence). The CDR3 is 14 residues long. The CDR3 DNA reads as TGTGCCACCAGCAGAGGAAAGCGAGGAAACACCATATATTTT. Residues: CATSRGKRGNTIYF.

The CDR3 nucleotides read TGTGCCAGCAGTGAATTCCGGGAGTCTAACTATGGCTACACCTTC. Amino acids: CASSEFRESNYGYTF. The J gene is TRBJ1-2, the V gene TRBV2; D uncertain. V gave up 2 bases and J gave up 0 bases, with 10 bases separating them. Germline V gives CDR1 SNHLY, CDR2 FYNNEI. This CDR3 contains 15 residues.

The count of this clone is one. J is TRBJ1-5 and V is TRBV2; unclear D gene. Germline loops: CDR1 SNHLY, CDR2 FYNNEI. Trimming stripped 4 bases from V and 0 bases from J, with 10 bases between. This CDR3 has 15 amino acids. The CDR3 nucleotides are TGTGCCAGCAGTGTAGTGCTGAATAGCAATCAGCCCCAGCATTTT. The encoded protein is CASSVVLNSNQPQHF.

The V call is TRBV7-2, the J call TRBJ2-7; weak D call: TRBD1 (6 bases). V gave up 4 bases and J gave up 9 bases, with 19 bases separating them. Germline V gives CDR1 SGHTA, CDR2 FQGNSA. This CDR3 spans 14 amino acids. The CDR3 nucleotides read TGTGCCAGCAGCTCAGACCCCTCTAGGGGGTCGCAGTACTTC. Translation gives CASSSDPSRGSQYF.

The J gene is TRBJ2-1, the V gene TRBV28, with 8 bases that match TRBD2. This CDR3 is 15 amino acids long. Germline lookup yields CDR1 MDHEN and CDR2 SYDVKM. Trimming removed 4 bases from V and 2 bases from J; junction bases left unmatched: 4. The CDR3 spells CASSSPGGPYNEQFF. The CDR3 nucleotides are TGTGCCAGCAGTTCGCCGGGAGGGCCCTACAATGAGCAGTTCTTC. The variable domain in full, completed from reference TRBV28 and TRBJ2-1, reads DVKVTQSSRYLVKRTGEKVFLECVQDMDHENMFWYRQDPGLGLRLIYFSYDVKMKEKGDIPEGYSVSREKKERFSLILESASTNQTSMYLCASSSPGGPYNEQFFGPGTRLTVL.

The chain joins TRBV13 to TRBJ2-7; TRBD2 aligns across 7 bases. The germline CDR1 and CDR2 sequences are PRHDT and FYEKMQ (reference sequence). This CDR3 has 14 amino acids. V lost 6 bases to trimming and J lost 0 bases; unmatched junction nucleotides: 5. CDR3 bases: TGTGCCAGCAGAAGGTTAGCGGGCTCCTACGAGCAGTACTTC. This encodes CASRRLAGSYEQYF.

The chain is built from TRBV2 and TRBJ2-7, with D perhaps TRBD2 (6 bases). Germline loops: CDR1 SNHLY, CDR2 FYNNEI. V was clipped by 10 bases and J by 4 bases, with 17 bases between them. The CDR3 has 13 amino acids. CDR3 sequence reads: CATRDWGKYEQYF. The CDR3 coding sequence is TGTGCCACCCGGGACTGGGGGAAGTACGAGCAGTACTTC.

The rearrangement joins TRBV6-1 to TRBJ2-2, with 7 bases lining up with TRBD1. From germline, CDR1 is MNHNS and CDR2 SASEGT. The CDR3 has 15 amino acids. Trimming removed 4 bases from V and 3 bases from J; junction bases left unmatched: 5. CDR3 protein: CASSAGTVHTGELFF. The CDR3 bases are TGTGCCAGCAGTGCCGGGACAGTGCACACCGGGGAGCTGTTTTTT.

The V call is TRBV4-3, the J call TRBJ2-6; 7 nucleotides agree with TRBD1. CDR3 length: 17 residues. Unmatched junction bases numbered 10, after V lost 7 bases and J lost 1 base. CDR1 and CDR2 from the germline V gene are LGHNA and YSLEER. CDR3: CASTHRGTTSGANVLTF. The CDR3 region has the DNA TGCGCCAGCACCCACAGGGGTACAACTTCTGGGGCCAACGTCCTGACTTTC.

The chain joins TRBV7-9 to TRBJ2-7; tentative D call: TRBD2 (6 bases). The CDR3 extends over 14 amino acids. CDR1 is SEHNR, CDR2 FQNEAQ, per germline (reference sequence). The germline V and J ends were trimmed by 1 base and 2 bases, with 9 bases remaining between them. CDR3 amino acids: CASSLEGGTYEQYF. In nucleotides, the CDR3 is TGTGCCAGCAGCTTAGAGGGAGGTACCTACGAGCAGTACTTC.

The chain joins TRBV1 to TRBJ2-3; whether TRBD2, the table's D call, matches the DNA was not checked. TRBV1 is labeled a pseudogene. This CDR3 spans 15 amino acids. CDR3: CTSSHRTSSGDTQYF. CDR3 in DNA: TGCACCAGCAGCCACCGGACTAGCAGTGGAGATACGCAGTATTTT.

This chain uses TRBV4-3 with TRBJ1-3; D gene uncertain. Germline loops: CDR1 LGHNA, CDR2 YSLEER. Trimming took off 0 bases at V and 2 bases at J, with 14 bases between the two ends. This CDR3 has 17 residues. The CDR3 DNA is TGCGCCAGCAGCCAAGATCGGGAGGGAGTTGCTGGAAACACCATATATTTT. It translates to CASSQDREGVAGNTIYF.

This clone has just a few counts. The genes are TRBV30 and TRBJ2-3; D unresolved. The CDR3 is 14 amino acids. Trimming pared 0 bases from V and 3 bases from J, leaving 10 bases between. CDR1 and CDR2 (germline): GTSNPN, SVGIG (reference sequence). DNA for the CDR3: TGTGCCTGGAGTGTATGGGCGTCGACAGATACGCAGTATTTT. Protein product: CAWSVWASTDTQYF.

The rearrangement uses TRBV5-6 and TRBJ2-7; D is perhaps TRBD1 (6 bases). The CDR3 is 13 amino acids. V was pared by 4 bases and J by 5 bases, with 13 bases between. Germline CDR1 SGHDT, CDR2 YYEEEE. For the CDR3, the DNA is TGTGCCAGCAGCACCCAGGGGTACAACGAGCAGTACTTC. It translates to CASSTQGYNEQYF.

This clone was counted a few times. This chain uses TRBV6-1 with TRBJ2-3; 8 bases line up with TRBD2. CDR3 size: 15 residues. Germline V gene lookup returns CDR1 MNHNS and CDR2 SASEGT. Trimming took 2 bases from V and 5 from J; bases not matched to a gene: 6. CDR3 in amino acids: CASSENTSGGDTQYF. In nucleotides, the CDR3 is TGTGCCAGCAGTGAAAATACTAGCGGCGGAGATACGCAGTATTTT.

The rearrangement links TRBV25-1 to TRBJ1-4; D not certain. With 4 bases removed from V and 8 bases from J, the gap between germline ends came to 11 bases. Germline V gives CDR1 MGHDK, CDR2 SYGVNS. This CDR3 contains 13 residues. The DNA of the CDR3 is TGTGCCAGCAGTGTTAACAGAGGGGAAAAACTGTTTTTT. The encoded protein is CASSVNRGEKLFF.